These T cell receptor beta chains were read from a single sample in a study of shared clonotypes between healthy human individuals. Repertoires were generated with immunoSEQ multiplex PCR, while TCRdb's copy carries only in-frame clones and drops some. Among under 2.5 million clones, roughly 90% were seen once, and the ten largest hold 0.3% to 0.4%. Material for sequencing was naive CD4+ T cells from PBMCs. These receptors all come from a man between 18 and 29 years old in good health. Some clones in this sample may be carry-over from other donors' samples. Both conserved end residues are part of each CDR3. A D gene is named only where the DNA matches it firmly. The listing skips clone size in some rows; elsewhere it reads once, few, many or a size class.

j_call: TRBJ1-4
clone_size: .
v_call: TRBV6-5
d_call: TRBD1
cdr3_nt: TGTGCCAGCAGTTACACCGCGACAGGGGAAAATGAAAAACTGTTTTTT
cdr3_aa: CASSYTATGENEKLFF

j_call: TRBJ1-1
clone_size: .
v_call: TRBV7-6
d_call: .
cdr3_nt: TGTGCCAGCAGTGCGATCCTGGCTGAAGCTTTCTTT
cdr3_aa: CASSAILAEAFF

j_call: TRBJ2-5
clone_size: .
v_call: TRBV5-5
d_call: .
cdr3_nt: TGTGCCAGCAGATTATACCGAGGGACTGACCAAGAGACCCAGTACTTC
cdr3_aa: CASRLYRGTDQETQYF

j_call: TRBJ2-7
clone_size: .
v_call: TRBV30
d_call: TRBD2
cdr3_nt: TGTGCCTGGTCTAGCGGGAGATACGAGCAGTACTTC
cdr3_aa: CAWSSGRYEQYF

j_call: TRBJ1-4
clone_size: .
v_call: TRBV10-3
d_call: .
cdr3_nt: TGTGCCATCAGTGAACGGGTTAATGAAAAACTGTTTTTT
cdr3_aa: CAISERVNEKLFF

j_call: TRBJ2-7
clone_size: .
v_call: TRBV2
d_call: .
cdr3_nt: TGTGCCAGCACTAGGGGGACTGGCTACGAGCAGTACTTC
cdr3_aa: CASTRGTGYEQYF

j_call: TRBJ2-7
clone_size: .
v_call: TRBV11-2
d_call: .
cdr3_nt: TGTGCCAGCAGCTGGTCGGTACAAAACCCCCACGAGCAGTACTTC
cdr3_aa: CASSWSVQNPHEQYF

j_call: TRBJ1-3
clone_size: .
v_call: TRBV6-1
d_call: TRBD1
cdr3_nt: TGTGCCAGCAGTGACCGGGACAGGGATGGAAACACCATATATTTT
cdr3_aa: CASSDRDRDGNTIYF

j_call: TRBJ2-1
clone_size: .
v_call: TRBV27
d_call: .
cdr3_nt: TGTGCCAGCAGTTTATCGGGACCCTCCTACAATGAGCAGTTCTTC
cdr3_aa: CASSLSGPSYNEQFF

j_call: TRBJ2-7
clone_size: .
v_call: TRBV7-6
d_call: TRBD2
cdr3_nt: TGTGCCAGCAGCTTAGCGATCTCGTCGGGATCGGGAGGGCCTGACGAGCAGTACTTC
cdr3_aa: CASSLAISSGSGGPDEQYF

j_call: TRBJ2-1
clone_size: .
v_call: TRBV18
d_call: TRBD1
cdr3_nt: TGTGCCAGCTCACCACCCGGGACAGGGGGCTTCAATGAGCAGTTCTTC
cdr3_aa: CASSPPGTGGFNEQFF

j_call: TRBJ1-2
clone_size: .
v_call: TRBV28
d_call: .
cdr3_nt: TGTGCCAGCAGCCCCCGGCTCTATGGCTACACCTTC
cdr3_aa: CASSPRLYGYTF

j_call: TRBJ1-3
clone_size: .
v_call: TRBV18
d_call: TRBD1
cdr3_nt: TGTGCCAGCTCTCAGAGCCGGGACAGGGGTGGAAACACCATATATTTT
cdr3_aa: CASSQSRDRGGNTIYF

j_call: TRBJ1-1
clone_size: .
v_call: TRBV11-2
d_call: .
cdr3_nt: TGTGCCAGCAGCTCCCTCCCCGGGGGGAACACTGAAGCTTTCTTT
cdr3_aa: CASSSLPGGNTEAFF

j_call: TRBJ1-4
clone_size: .
v_call: TRBV28
d_call: .
cdr3_nt: TGTGCCAGCAGTTGGTCAGGGGTAGATGAAAAACTGTTTTTT
cdr3_aa: CASSWSGVDEKLFF

j_call: TRBJ1-2
clone_size: .
v_call: TRBV30
d_call: .
cdr3_nt: TGTGCCTGGAGTCCTCCAGTGCCGGCCTGGGGCTACACCTTC
cdr3_aa: CAWSPPVPAWGYTF

j_call: TRBJ1-5
clone_size: .
v_call: TRBV4-2
d_call: .
cdr3_nt: TGTGCCAGCAGCCAAGTACAGGAAAGCAGATATAGCAATCAGCCCCAGCATTTT
cdr3_aa: CASSQVQESRYSNQPQHF

j_call: TRBJ2-1
clone_size: .
v_call: TRBV10-2
d_call: TRBD2
cdr3_nt: TGCGCCAGCAGTGAGACCCGGACTAGCGGGGACGGCAATGAGCAGTTCTTC
cdr3_aa: CASSETRTSGDGNEQFF

j_call: TRBJ2-5
clone_size: .
v_call: TRBV18
d_call: .
cdr3_nt: TGTGCCAGCTCGCTACTAGGGCCCCTGGAGACCCAGTACTTC
cdr3_aa: CASSLLGPLETQYF

j_call: TRBJ2-6
clone_size: .
v_call: TRBV18
d_call: .
cdr3_nt: TGTGCCAGCTCACCGGCGGGGCCTACTCTAATGGGGGCCAACGTCCTGACTTTC
cdr3_aa: CASSPAGPTLMGANVLTF

j_call: TRBJ2-5
clone_size: .
v_call: TRBV7-2
d_call: TRBD2
cdr3_nt: TGTGCCAGCAGCTTCGCAGCGGGAGAGGGGGGTTTAGAGGAAGAGACCCAGTACTTC
cdr3_aa: CASSFAAGEGGLEEETQYF

j_call: TRBJ2-1
clone_size: once
v_call: TRBV5-1
d_call: TRBD2
cdr3_nt: TGCGCCAGCAGCTTGGGGCTAGCGGGGACCTACAATGAGCAGTTCTTC
cdr3_aa: CASSLGLAGTYNEQFF

j_call: TRBJ1-5
clone_size: once
v_call: TRBV11-2
d_call: .
cdr3_nt: TGTGCCAGCAGCCCAGGTGTGGGGGAGCCCCAGCATTTT
cdr3_aa: CASSPGVGEPQHF

j_call: TRBJ1-1
clone_size: .
v_call: TRBV5-1
d_call: TRBD1
cdr3_nt: TGCGCCAGCAGGTTGCCGTGGACAGGGTCGGACACTGAAGCTTTCTTT
cdr3_aa: CASRLPWTGSDTEAFF

j_call: TRBJ2-5
clone_size: .
v_call: TRBV7-9
d_call: .
cdr3_nt: TGTGCCAGCAGCTTGATGGATACCCAGTACTTC
cdr3_aa: CASSLMDTQYF

j_call: TRBJ1-4
clone_size: .
v_call: TRBV18
d_call: .
cdr3_nt: TGTGCCAGCTCACCATCGATCGCAGGGGAAGGAGAAAAACTGTTTTTT
cdr3_aa: CASSPSIAGEGEKLFF

j_call: TRBJ1-2
clone_size: .
v_call: TRBV2
d_call: .
cdr3_nt: TGTGCCAGCAGTGAACCCTTGATAAGTAACTATGGCTACACCTTC
cdr3_aa: CASSEPLISNYGYTF

j_call: TRBJ1-2
clone_size: .
v_call: TRBV18
d_call: TRBD1
cdr3_nt: TGTGCCAGCTCACGACAGGGGGCGAGTCCGGAGACTGGCTACACCTTC
cdr3_aa: CASSRQGASPETGYTF

j_call: TRBJ2-1
clone_size: few
v_call: TRBV29-1
d_call: TRBD2
cdr3_nt: TGCAGCGTTGGGACTAGCAGGGAGCAGTTCTTC
cdr3_aa: CSVGTSREQFF

j_call: TRBJ2-1
clone_size: .
v_call: TRBV7-6
d_call: .
cdr3_nt: TGTGCCAGCTTTTTAAAGGGACGGGTCACCTACAATGAGCAGTTCTTC
cdr3_aa: CASFLKGRVTYNEQFF

j_call: TRBJ2-3
clone_size: .
v_call: TRBV19
d_call: TRBD2
cdr3_nt: TGTGCCAGTAGTATGAGGGGGACTAGAGCTGTGGGAGATACGCAGTATTTT
cdr3_aa: CASSMRGTRAVGDTQYF

j_call: TRBJ1-6
clone_size: .
v_call: TRBV30
d_call: .
cdr3_nt: TGTGCCTGGAGGGGACGGCCCTTGACCACCTATAATTCACCCCTCCACTTT
cdr3_aa: CAWRGRPLTTYNSPLHF

j_call: TRBJ2-5
clone_size: .
v_call: TRBV6-5
d_call: TRBD1
cdr3_nt: TGTGCCAGCAGTTACTCGACAGGGATAGAGACCCAGTACTTC
cdr3_aa: CASSYSTGIETQYF

j_call: TRBJ1-1
clone_size: once
v_call: TRBV4-1
d_call: .
cdr3_nt: TGCGCCAGCAGAGGGGCTGGGGGCATGAACACTGAAGCTTTCTTT
cdr3_aa: CASRGAGGMNTEAFF

j_call: TRBJ2-3
clone_size: .
v_call: TRBV10-1
d_call: TRBD2
cdr3_nt: TGCGCCAGCAGCGAAGGACTAGCGGGAGGGTCGGATACGCAGTATTTT
cdr3_aa: CASSEGLAGGSDTQYF

j_call: TRBJ1-1
clone_size: .
v_call: TRBV29-1
d_call: .
cdr3_nt: TGCAGCGTTAACAGAGGGACTGAAGCTTTCTTT
cdr3_aa: CSVNRGTEAFF

j_call: TRBJ1-1
clone_size: .
v_call: TRBV29-1
d_call: .
cdr3_nt: TGCAGCGTTCGAAACAGGGAGGGCAACACTGAAGCTTTCTTT
cdr3_aa: CSVRNREGNTEAFF

j_call: TRBJ2-3
clone_size: .
v_call: TRBV10-1
d_call: TRBD2
cdr3_nt: TGCGCCAGCAGTCCCGAAAGAGGGACTAGGACAGATACGCAGTATTTT
cdr3_aa: CASSPERGTRTDTQYF

j_call: TRBJ1-1
clone_size: .
v_call: TRBV6-6
d_call: .
cdr3_nt: TGTGCCAGCAGCCACGACAGAATGAACACTGAAGCTTTCTTT
cdr3_aa: CASSHDRMNTEAFF

j_call: TRBJ2-1
clone_size: .
v_call: TRBV25-1
d_call: .
cdr3_nt: TGTGCCAGCAGTGAATTTCGGGGGCTTGGTAATGAGCAGTTCTTC
cdr3_aa: CASSEFRGLGNEQFF

j_call: TRBJ1-2
clone_size: once
v_call: TRBV5-4
d_call: .
cdr3_nt: TGTGCCAGCAGTACGGCAGCCAACTTTATTGACCAAGGGGGCTACACCTTC
cdr3_aa: CASSTAANFIDQGGYTF

j_call: TRBJ2-3
clone_size: .
v_call: TRBV2
d_call: TRBD2
cdr3_nt: TGTGCCAGCAGTGAAAGGACTAGCGCGACGACGCAGTATTTT
cdr3_aa: CASSERTSATTQYF

j_call: TRBJ2-5
clone_size: .
v_call: TRBV5-1
d_call: .
cdr3_nt: TGCGCCAGCAGCCCCCCCCAAGGGGGGCAAGAGACCCAGTACTTC
cdr3_aa: CASSPPQGGQETQYF

j_call: TRBJ1-6
clone_size: .
v_call: TRBV5-1
d_call: .
cdr3_nt: TGCGCCAGCAGCTTCTCGGGGAAGTTGGACTCACCCCTCCACTTT
cdr3_aa: CASSFSGKLDSPLHF

j_call: TRBJ2-5
clone_size: .
v_call: TRBV28
d_call: .
cdr3_nt: TGTGCCAGCAGTTTACGGTCAGTCCAAGAGACCCAGTACTTC
cdr3_aa: CASSLRSVQETQYF

j_call: TRBJ1-1
clone_size: .
v_call: TRBV11-3
d_call: .
cdr3_nt: TGTGCCGGGAGACTTAGGAGTATTTCGGGTCGGATGACCCTCACTGAAGCTTTCTTT
cdr3_aa: CAGRLRSISGRMTLTEAFF

j_call: TRBJ1-4
clone_size: .
v_call: TRBV28
d_call: .
cdr3_nt: TGTGCCAGCAGTTCCAGACAGGATACTAATGAAAAACTGTTTTTT
cdr3_aa: CASSSRQDTNEKLFF

j_call: TRBJ1-5
clone_size: .
v_call: TRBV6-5
d_call: TRBD1
cdr3_nt: TGTGCCAGCAGAAGGACAGGTAATCAGCCCCAGCATTTT
cdr3_aa: CASRRTGNQPQHF

j_call: TRBJ2-2
clone_size: .
v_call: TRBV7-2
d_call: .
cdr3_nt: TGTGCCAGCAGCCTGGGGCCAGTTGGTGTGGGGGACACCGGGGAGCTGTTTTTT
cdr3_aa: CASSLGPVGVGDTGELFF

j_call: TRBJ2-7
clone_size: .
v_call: TRBV7-9
d_call: .
cdr3_nt: TGTGCCAGCAGCTTCAAAGGGAATGGGCGCGAGCAGTACTTC
cdr3_aa: CASSFKGNGREQYF

j_call: TRBJ2-2
clone_size: .
v_call: TRBV10-3
d_call: .
cdr3_nt: TGTGCCATCAGTGAGGGAAGTGACCCCGGGGAGCTGTTTTTT
cdr3_aa: CAISEGSDPGELFF

j_call: TRBJ2-7
clone_size: few
v_call: TRBV30
d_call: .
cdr3_nt: TGTGCCTGGAAACTAGCCGTATCACCCGCCTACGAGCAGTACTTC
cdr3_aa: CAWKLAVSPAYEQYF

j_call: TRBJ1-1
clone_size: few
v_call: TRBV19
d_call: .
cdr3_nt: TGTGCCAGTAGTATCACTGGAAACACTGAAGCTTTCTTT
cdr3_aa: CASSITGNTEAFF

j_call: TRBJ2-7
clone_size: .
v_call: TRBV13
d_call: .
cdr3_nt: TGTGCCAGCAGCTTAGGACTAGTATCCTACGAGCAGTACTTC
cdr3_aa: CASSLGLVSYEQYF